This T cell receptor beta chain was found in a study of cytomegalovirus exposure and HLA in healthy donors. Regarding the study as a whole: In vitro testing confirmed a few CMV-associated chains as specific for CMV antigens. Later analysis showed TCR association rates varying by HLA locus, highest for DRB1 and lowest for HLA-C. Further analysis, carried out later, found HLA-associated TCR beta chains more clonally expanded than equally common other chains. Rare TCR sequences predominated, though certain public TCRs were found in many donors.

On this clone: Its antigen is as yet unknown.

In the PCR, 60 Vbeta and 13 Jbeta primers were used. Sequencing used immunoSEQ multiplex PCR; TCRdb keeps in-frame clones, though not all of them. The sample consists of 72,000 or so clones, just under 75% of them appearing once. The ends lost 4 bases at V and 4 bases at J; junction bases unmatched: 3. Germline loops: CDR1 SGHRS, CDR2 YFSETQ. The CDR3 is made up of 14 amino acids. Material for sequencing was PBMCs. The chain is built from TRBV5-1 and TRBJ2-7; 12 bases agree with TRBD1. This receptor was obtained from a human donor in good health. The CDR3 region is CASSGTGGGYEQYF. CDR3 coding DNA: TGCGCCAGCAGCGGGACAGGGGGCGGGTACGAGCAGTACTTC.